In this sample, the clone carrying this T cell receptor beta chain turned up many times. Its cognate antigen is unknown. This sample was included in a study of T cells in Graves' hyperthyroidism and ophthalmopathy. Study-wide findings and caveats: In simple terms, a model built on 13 V-J features told ophthalmopathy apart from stable hyperthyroidism.

Looked up from germline, CDR1 is MGHRA and CDR2 is YSYEKL. CDR3 length: 13 amino acids. V was shortened by 0 bases and J by 2 bases, with 2 bases between the two germline ends. Amplification yielded TCR beta CDR3 regions, with RNA transcripts as the source. HTBI primers were used for first-round RT-PCR of the TCR CDR3. One entry per CDR3 protein, called by TCRdb with MiXCR from the multiplex PCR reads. The sample has about 600,000 distinct CDR3 sequences; about 16% are singletons. Pregnant or lactating patients were excluded, as were those with uncontrolled infection or other autoimmune disease. Diagnoses rested on clinical symptoms, serum thyroxine and TRAb, thyroid ultrasound and orbital computed tomography.

This receptor was taken from a middle-aged woman with Graves' ophthalmopathy. V and J are TRBV4-1 and TRBJ2-4, with D unclear. Material for sequencing was blood. In nucleotides, the CDR3 is TGCGCCAGCAGCCAAGATTCCAAAAACATTCAGTACTTC. Its protein product is CASSQDSKNIQYF.